This TCR beta chain originates from a study of human T cells and chemical hapten exposure. As for the study in general: Upper-back patch tests with 0.01% DPC were read at 6 days. General study points: Expanded TCRs clustered into significantly more large CDR3 similarity groups than controls, the analysis revealed.

Time point defined: pre-sensitization, week 0. Treatment reported: therapeutic diphenylcyclopropenone sensitization with weekly scalp DPC. Those who donated were patients with alopecia, 18 to 70 years of age, and suitable for DPC. Whole blood, unfractionated, served as the material for total RNA extraction. Using its own MiXCR run on the RACE reads, TCRdb lists one record per CDR3 protein. In the table there are about 120,000 distinct CDR3 sequences, roughly 12% of which are singletons. The V gene's germline CDR1 is SEHNR and CDR2 FQNEAQ (reference sequence). J lost 4 bases, V lost 0 bases, and 8 bases had no gene match. The CDR3 covers 17 residues. This clonotype was counted ten times or more. Its antigen is as yet unknown.

The TCR sequence derives from a young woman with alopecia areata. Some clones in this sample may be carry-over from other donors' samples. The rearrangement uses TRBV7-9 and TRBJ2-3; TRBD2 aligns across 9 bases. Sample: whole blood, taken in connection with sensitization to the hapten diphenylcyclopropenone (DPC). The CDR3 region has the DNA TGTGCCAGCAGCTTAGCACCGGGACTAGCAGTACCAGATACGCAGTATTTT. Translation: CASSLAPGLAVPDTQYF.